Listed below are T cell receptor beta chains from one sample, sequenced in a study of identical twins. TCRdb re-called the 5' RACE reads with MiXCR, one entry per CDR3 protein. The table has 600,000 to 700,000 distinct CDR3 sequences, approximately 22% seen once; the top ten hold approximately 4.5%. The sample also formed part of further work on T cells expressing NK-cell markers.

The specimen sequenced was PBMCs. These receptors originate from a woman aged 18-30 years in good health. The CDR3 runs from the conserved cysteine through the conserved F or W. D genes are given only for firm matches. The size of a clone is reported for some rows only, either as once, few or many, or as a class for expanded clones.

v_gene: TRBV5-1
d_gene: TRBD1
abundance: -
j_gene: TRBJ2-7
CDR3aa: CASSLGGTVYYEQYF
CDR3nt: TGCGCCAGCAGCTTGGGTGGGACAGTTTACTACGAGCAGTACTTC

v_gene: TRBV12-3/TRBV12-4
d_gene: TRBD2
abundance: few
j_gene: TRBJ2-1
CDR3aa: CASSPPGLAGGRYNEQFF
CDR3nt: TGTGCCAGCAGTCCCCCGGGACTAGCGGGAGGGCGTTATAATGAGCAGTTCTTC

v_gene: TRBV20-1
d_gene: -
abundance: few
j_gene: TRBJ2-2
CDR3aa: CSARLSHTGELFF
CDR3nt: TGCAGTGCTAGACTCAGCCACACCGGGGAGCTGTTTTTT

v_gene: TRBV12-3/TRBV12-4
d_gene: TRBD1
abundance: -
j_gene: TRBJ2-7
CDR3aa: CASSLRDRGLYEQYF
CDR3nt: TGTGCCAGCAGTCTCCGGGACAGGGGGCTCTACGAGCAGTACTTC

v_gene: TRBV20-1
d_gene: -
abundance: -
j_gene: TRBJ2-1
CDR3aa: CSASLFRVVRLNEQFF
CDR3nt: TGCAGTGCTTCACTGTTCCGGGTAGTAAGGCTTAATGAGCAGTTCTTC

v_gene: TRBV3-1
d_gene: TRBD2
abundance: -
j_gene: TRBJ2-5
CDR3aa: CASSHGLAGGRETQYF
CDR3nt: TGTGCCAGCAGCCACGGACTAGCGGGGGGACGGGAGACCCAGTACTTC

v_gene: TRBV7-2
d_gene: TRBD2
abundance: many
j_gene: TRBJ2-7
CDR3aa: CASSLVGTGGYEQYF
CDR3nt: TGTGCCAGCAGCTTAGTTGGGACGGGAGGCTACGAGCAGTACTTC

v_gene: TRBV27
d_gene: TRBD2
abundance: -
j_gene: TRBJ2-5
CDR3aa: CASSSRTSGIGQYF
CDR3nt: TGTGCCAGCAGTTCCAGGACTAGCGGTATCGGTCAGTACTTC

v_gene: TRBV7-2
d_gene: -
abundance: few
j_gene: TRBJ2-7
CDR3aa: CASSSWRTDYEQYF
CDR3nt: TGTGCCAGCAGCTCGTGGAGGACAGACTACGAGCAGTACTTC

v_gene: TRBV29-1
d_gene: -
abundance: many
j_gene: TRBJ2-1
CDR3aa: CSVGSGGEQFF
CDR3nt: TGCAGCGTTGGGAGTGGGGGGGAGCAGTTCTTC

v_gene: TRBV20-1
d_gene: -
abundance: few
j_gene: TRBJ1-3
CDR3aa: CSARPGRGNTIYF
CDR3nt: TGCAGTGCCCGCCCGGGAAGGGGAAACACCATATATTTT

v_gene: TRBV5-1
d_gene: TRBD1
abundance: many
j_gene: TRBJ1-4
CDR3aa: CASSSVGTDEKLFF
CDR3nt: TGCGCCAGCAGTTCCGTCGGGACAGATGAAAAACTGTTTTTT

v_gene: TRBV5-1
d_gene: -
abundance: many
j_gene: TRBJ1-5
CDR3aa: CASSLDGRGGNQPQHF
CDR3nt: TGCGCCAGCAGCTTGGACGGCAGGGGAGGTAATCAGCCCCAGCATTTT

v_gene: TRBV20-1
d_gene: -
abundance: few
j_gene: TRBJ2-1
CDR3aa: CSAIPASRGEQFF
CDR3nt: TGCAGTGCTATCCCAGCCAGCCGGGGTGAGCAGTTCTTC

v_gene: TRBV12-3/TRBV12-4
d_gene: TRBD2
abundance: -
j_gene: TRBJ2-2
CDR3aa: CASSPGREGSARELFF
CDR3nt: TGTGCCAGCAGTCCCGGGAGGGAGGGGTCCGCCCGGGAGCTGTTTTTT

v_gene: TRBV12-3/TRBV12-4
d_gene: -
abundance: -
j_gene: TRBJ1-1
CDR3aa: CASSRTDYTEAFF
CDR3nt: TGTGCCAGCAGCCGGACAGACTACACTGAAGCTTTCTTT

v_gene: TRBV14
d_gene: -
abundance: few
j_gene: TRBJ2-7
CDR3aa: CASSQGRGLLREIEQYF
CDR3nt: TGTGCCAGCAGCCAAGGCCGGGGGCTGTTAAGGGAAATCGAGCAGTACTTC

v_gene: TRBV12-3/TRBV12-4
d_gene: -
abundance: -
j_gene: TRBJ2-7
CDR3aa: CASSPRRPPYEQYF
CDR3nt: TGTGCCAGCAGCCCTAGGCGGCCCCCCTACGAGCAGTACTTC

v_gene: TRBV6-1
d_gene: -
abundance: -
j_gene: TRBJ2-7
CDR3aa: CASSPRSPLGEQYF
CDR3nt: TGTGCCAGCAGTCCCCGATCACCCCTGGGGGAGCAGTACTTC

v_gene: TRBV7-9
d_gene: TRBD2
abundance: few
j_gene: TRBJ2-2
CDR3aa: CAITGLAGASTGELFF
CDR3nt: TGTGCCATTACCGGACTAGCGGGAGCTAGCACCGGGGAGCTGTTTTTT

v_gene: TRBV5-4
d_gene: TRBD2
abundance: few
j_gene: TRBJ2-2
CDR3aa: CASSLDSGTNTGELFF
CDR3nt: TGTGCCAGCAGCTTGGACAGCGGGACCAACACCGGGGAGCTGTTTTTT

v_gene: TRBV4-3
d_gene: -
abundance: -
j_gene: TRBJ2-1
CDR3aa: CASSQDVNEQFF
CDR3nt: TGCGCCAGCAGCCAAGATGTAAATGAGCAGTTCTTC

v_gene: TRBV12-3/TRBV12-4
d_gene: -
abundance: -
j_gene: TRBJ1-5
CDR3aa: CASSLGTLLEPQHF
CDR3nt: TGTGCCAGCAGTTTGGGGACCCTCCTGGAGCCCCAGCATTTT

v_gene: TRBV29-1
d_gene: -
abundance: -
j_gene: TRBJ2-5
CDR3aa: CSVASHQQETQYF
CDR3nt: TGCAGCGTTGCTTCCCACCAACAAGAGACCCAGTACTTC

v_gene: TRBV15
d_gene: -
abundance: -
j_gene: TRBJ2-7
CDR3aa: CATSRDKAGAEQYF
CDR3nt: TGTGCCACCAGCAGGGACAAAGCCGGGGCCGAGCAGTACTTC

v_gene: TRBV10-3
d_gene: TRBD1
abundance: -
j_gene: TRBJ2-2
CDR3aa: CAISESRDSGELFF
CDR3nt: TGTGCCATCAGTGAGTCCCGGGACAGCGGGGAGCTGTTTTTT